This is a list of T cell receptor beta chains from one sample in a study of blood T cell repertoires in COVID-19. Only in-frame clones appear in the TCRdb table, and some are missing; sequencing was by immunoSEQ multiplex PCR. The sample carries 450,000 or so clones, roughly 89% recorded once. Sequencing was carried out using peripheral blood. The receptors were gathered from a man younger than 30 with COVID-19, enrolled during active disease. Both conserved end residues are part of each CDR3. Clone sizes are given selectively: once, few, many, or a class where the clone is expanded.

size	V	J	CDR3
NA	TRBV5-1	TRBJ2-1	CASSYLGLELYNEQFF
once	TRBV19	TRBJ1-2	CASMAVYGYTF
NA	TRBV5-6	TRBJ2-7	CASSLLGDTLQYF
NA	TRBV28	TRBJ1-3	CASSSLPGQGNTIYF
NA	TRBV20-1	TRBJ2-7	CSAVRLERYF
NA	TRBV6-5	TRBJ1-1	CASRGQGRNTEAFF
NA	TRBV7-9	TRBJ2-5	CASSSPWDTNGETQYF
once	TRBV2	TRBJ2-7	CASSSGTSEQYF
NA	TRBV5-1	TRBJ2-7	CASSLVAAEGEQYF
NA	TRBV14	TRBJ1-4	CASAQQTGRSEKLFF
NA	TRBV19	TRBJ2-2	CASRKWESSDTGELFF
NA	TRBV18	TRBJ2-7	CASTPGGAYEQYF
NA	TRBV24-1	TRBJ1-6	CATPARDRALRSPLHF
NA	TRBV14	TRBJ2-1	CASSQDLIAREQFF
NA	TRBV7-7	TRBJ2-5	CASSLALFSGSGETQYF
once	TRBV27	TRBJ2-1	CASNRGRGYNEQFF
NA	TRBV20-1	TRBJ1-2	CSASAGTAYGYTF
once	TRBV5-5	TRBJ1-4	CASSPDRGREKLFF
NA	TRBV10-3	TRBJ2-7	CAISVGKGVYEQYF
NA	TRBV7-2	TRBJ2-7	CASSLQLSREQYF
NA	TRBV21-1	TRBJ1-5	CASSKAKRGSQPQHF
NA	TRBV18	TRBJ1-1	CASSVGRGRVEAFF
NA	TRBV2	TRBJ1-3	CASTFSQGAAGNTIYF
once	TRBV5-1	TRBJ1-5	CASSSGQDSNQPQHF
NA	TRBV2	TRBJ1-5	CATTGGFGQPQHF
NA	TRBV24-1	TRBJ1-1	CATSDSKTGGWTEAFF
NA	TRBV5-1	TRBJ2-7	CASSSAGTSSYEQYF
once	TRBV7-9	TRBJ1-3	CASTTGGSSGNTIYF
NA	TRBV7-6	TRBJ2-2	CASSLLSATGELFF
NA	TRBV19	TRBJ2-7	CASSGGGSSYEQYF
NA	TRBV5-5	TRBJ2-2	CASSRLAGQNTGELFF
once	TRBV27	TRBJ1-1	CASSSGQGGDTEAFF
few	TRBV3-1/TRBV3-2	TRBJ2-7	CASSPGTSGNYEQYF
NA	TRBV2	TRBJ2-5	CASSRGPWETQYF
NA	TRBV6-5	TRBJ2-1	CASSYSRSQEQFF
NA	TRBV27	TRBJ2-2	CASSLSDRLNTGELFF
NA	TRBV24-1	TRBJ1-2	CATSDFTGTSYGYTF
NA	TRBV25-1	TRBJ2-2	CASSEGGHWDSGELFF
NA	TRBV9	TRBJ1-2	CASSVDQGSYGYTF
NA	TRBV7-2	TRBJ2-1	CASSLVLLAGGNHNEQFF
NA	TRBV13	TRBJ2-5	CASSTPSGQETQYF
NA	TRBV30	TRBJ1-1	CAWIYGGGTEAFF
once	TRBV10-2	TRBJ2-7	CASSSTDTYSGEQYF
NA	TRBV10-1	TRBJ1-3	CASSEKRQGNTIYF
NA	TRBV6-5	TRBJ1-4	CASGDRGANEKLFF
NA	TRBV5-1	TRBJ2-1	CASSRRSGASSYNEQFF
NA	TRBV9	TRBJ2-1	CASSPWAGGYNEQFF
NA	TRBV7-8	TRBJ1-5	CASSLQGNQPQHF
NA	TRBV7-2	TRBJ2-3	CASSFDGLSRNTQYF
NA	TRBV9	TRBJ2-2	CASSPVGTGELFF
few	TRBV15	TRBJ1-1	CATSRDQDSSTEAFF